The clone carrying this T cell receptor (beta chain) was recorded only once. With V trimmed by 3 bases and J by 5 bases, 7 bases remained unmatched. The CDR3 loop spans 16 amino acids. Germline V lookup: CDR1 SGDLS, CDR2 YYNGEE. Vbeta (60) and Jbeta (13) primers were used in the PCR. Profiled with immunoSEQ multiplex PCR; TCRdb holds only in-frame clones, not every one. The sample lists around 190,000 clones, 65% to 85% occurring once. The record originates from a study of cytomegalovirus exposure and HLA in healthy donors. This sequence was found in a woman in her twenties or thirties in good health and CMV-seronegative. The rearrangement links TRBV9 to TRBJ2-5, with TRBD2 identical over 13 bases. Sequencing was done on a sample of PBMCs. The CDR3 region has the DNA TGTGCCAGCAGCGCACTAGCGGGGGGGCCGGGGGAGACCCAGTACTTC. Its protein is CASSALAGGPGETQYF. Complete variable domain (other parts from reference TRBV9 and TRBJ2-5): DSGVTQTPKHLITATGQRVTLRCSPRSGDLSVYWYQQSLDQGLQFLIQYYNGEERAKGNILERFSAQQFPDLHSELNLSSLELGDSALYFCASSALAGGPGETQYFGPGTRLLVL.